A selection of T cell receptor beta chains follows, all from one sample in a study of shared clonotypes between healthy human individuals. Using immunoSEQ multiplex PCR, the repertoire was profiled, and TCRdb retains in-frame clones only, with some absent. Counted here are roughly 1,000,000 clones, about four fifths occurring once; the ten biggest clones make up more than 0.55%. Sequencing used memory CD4+ T cells from PBMCs. These receptor sequences come from a man between 18 and 29 years old in good health. Some clones in this sample may be carry-over from other donors' samples. The conserved cysteine and the conserved F or W are not part of the CDR3 here. Fields, in order: D gene, J gene, V gene, clone size, CDR3 protein. D genes are given only for firm matches. Only some rows state a clone size, as once, few, many or a class for expanded clones.

D: .
J: TRBJ1-3
V: TRBV2
size: .
CDR3: ASTAGLAGNTIY

D: TRBD1
J: TRBJ2-3
V: TRBV5-1
size: .
CDR3: ASSSGQRTDTQY

D: .
J: TRBJ2-5
V: TRBV10-1
size: .
CDR3: ASPKTQY

D: .
J: TRBJ1-3
V: TRBV7-9
size: once
CDR3: ASSWVGSGNTIY

D: TRBD1
J: TRBJ1-2
V: TRBV4-3
size: .
CDR3: ASSQGTGGEDGYT

D: .
J: TRBJ2-5
V: TRBV7-2
size: .
CDR3: ASSLDPRTQETQY

D: TRBD1
J: TRBJ2-5
V: TRBV4-1
size: .
CDR3: ASSLDPFSTGGRSKTQY

D: TRBD1
J: TRBJ1-1
V: TRBV5-1
size: .
CDR3: ASSLAGGGGAF

D: TRBD1
J: TRBJ2-5
V: TRBV6-5
size: .
CDR3: ASSRGDRETQY

D: TRBD2
J: TRBJ2-5
V: TRBV15
size: .
CDR3: ATSRGSGGRGETQY

D: TRBD2
J: TRBJ2-7
V: TRBV4-3
size: .
CDR3: ASSQDPSLAGGEQY

D: TRBD2
J: TRBJ2-3
V: TRBV5-1
size: .
CDR3: ASNGRAGGPGTDTQY

D: .
J: TRBJ1-5
V: TRBV25-1
size: few
CDR3: ASSEREDQPQH

D: .
J: TRBJ1-1
V: TRBV11-2
size: few
CDR3: ASSFHRNTEAF

D: .
J: TRBJ1-4
V: TRBV7-2
size: .
CDR3: ASSFRRHNEKLF

D: TRBD1
J: TRBJ2-2
V: TRBV19
size: .
CDR3: ASSPPGQGNTGELF

D: .
J: TRBJ2-6
V: TRBV9
size: .
CDR3: ASSVGQGLSSGANVLT

D: .
J: TRBJ1-2
V: TRBV7-8
size: .
CDR3: ASSLVVRATTNYGYT

D: .
J: TRBJ1-1
V: TRBV19
size: .
CDR3: ASRWGSKGTEAF

D: TRBD2
J: TRBJ2-2
V: TRBV9
size: .
CDR3: ASSSLGGRAYGTGELF

D: .
J: TRBJ2-7
V: TRBV2
size: .
CDR3: ASSQQGGQY

D: .
J: TRBJ2-1
V: TRBV6-5
size: .
CDR3: ASSYVLGPYNEQF

D: .
J: TRBJ2-7
V: TRBV9
size: .
CDR3: ASSVGVTPVYEQY

D: .
J: TRBJ1-4
V: TRBV7-2
size: .
CDR3: ASSPGWAGQDEKLF

D: TRBD1
J: TRBJ2-1
V: TRBV5-6
size: .
CDR3: ASSPDRERAGYNEQF

D: .
J: TRBJ2-7
V: TRBV6-1
size: .
CDR3: ATQQQGANEQY

D: TRBD2
J: TRBJ2-7
V: TRBV10-1
size: .
CDR3: ASSGEASGRRRVYEQY

D: TRBD2
J: TRBJ2-5
V: TRBV5-1
size: few
CDR3: ASSPTSGETQY

D: .
J: TRBJ1-5
V: TRBV2
size: .
CDR3: ASAPSNQPQH

D: .
J: TRBJ1-5
V: TRBV5-4
size: few
CDR3: ASSPGGNQPQH

D: TRBD1
J: TRBJ1-4
V: TRBV10-2
size: once
CDR3: ASSGGPGQTSSTNEKLF

D: .
J: TRBJ2-7
V: TRBV4-3
size: .
CDR3: ASSQGYPGPPYEQY

D: .
J: TRBJ2-3
V: TRBV4-3
size: many
CDR3: ASSQESGLGKDTQY

D: .
J: TRBJ2-2
V: TRBV7-2
size: once
CDR3: ASSLGLVTGELF

D: .
J: TRBJ2-1
V: TRBV29-1
size: .
CDR3: SVGRGYGEQF

D: .
J: TRBJ2-7
V: TRBV23-1
size: .
CDR3: ASSLCFPRLSGDYEQY

D: .
J: TRBJ1-2
V: TRBV6-6
size: .
CDR3: ATHSGNYGYT

D: TRBD2
J: TRBJ2-1
V: TRBV7-6
size: many
CDR3: ASSLLGSGSTNEQF

D: .
J: TRBJ2-5
V: TRBV20-1
size: few
CDR3: NPGGETQY

D: .
J: TRBJ1-1
V: TRBV18
size: once
CDR3: ASSPSLTGAEAF

D: .
J: TRBJ2-2
V: TRBV4-3
size: many
CDR3: ASSQELTGWSYFSGELF

D: TRBD1
J: TRBJ1-2
V: TRBV5-1
size: .
CDR3: ASSTQGAPNYGYT

D: .
J: TRBJ2-1
V: TRBV11-1
size: .
CDR3: ASSLGSKNEQF

D: TRBD2
J: TRBJ2-1
V: TRBV20-1
size: .
CDR3: STGTRIEQF

D: .
J: TRBJ2-6
V: TRBV7-3
size: many
CDR3: ASSPNPLTPDSYSGANVLT

D: TRBD1
J: TRBJ1-2
V: TRBV29-1
size: .
CDR3: SGQGNYGYT

D: .
J: TRBJ2-1
V: TRBV2
size: .
CDR3: ATTWEQYNEQF

D: .
J: TRBJ2-1
V: TRBV9
size: .
CDR3: ASSVGQAHYNEQF

D: .
J: TRBJ2-2
V: TRBV14
size: .
CDR3: ASSPIGQTGELF

D: TRBD1
J: TRBJ1-2
V: TRBV6-5
size: once
CDR3: ASSRQGEYGYT

D: .
J: TRBJ1-5
V: TRBV4-2
size: .
CDR3: ASSQVTSKHYSNQPQH

D: .
J: TRBJ2-7
V: TRBV7-6
size: .
CDR3: ASSPRTILGEQY

D: TRBD1
J: TRBJ2-5
V: TRBV5-1
size: .
CDR3: ASSFGQGGETQY

D: TRBD1
J: TRBJ1-1
V: TRBV5-4
size: .
CDR3: ASSKGQGDHMNTEAF

D: TRBD2
J: TRBJ2-1
V: TRBV12-5
size: few
CDR3: ASGLGLSGSGGNEQF

D: TRBD2
J: TRBJ2-3
V: TRBV7-9
size: .
CDR3: ASSLTSGRDTDTQY

D: .
J: TRBJ1-3
V: TRBV28
size: .
CDR3: ASSLIGQYSGNTIY

D: TRBD1
J: TRBJ2-6
V: TRBV9
size: .
CDR3: ASHRGPSGANVLT

D: .
J: TRBJ2-7
V: TRBV5-1
size: .
CDR3: ASSLLLQGERYEQY

D: .
J: TRBJ2-3
V: TRBV27
size: .
CDR3: ASSPQDPRRGDTQY